A selection of T cell receptor beta chains follows, all from one sample in a study of T cells expressing NK-cell markers. TCRdb reprocessed the 5' RACE reads; each CDR3 protein has one entry and no DNA is given. The sample data list around 380,000 distinct CDR3 sequences. Sequenced: blood T cells: a sorted CD56 or NKG2C T cell subset, CD4+ or CD8+ T cells, or bulk PBMC T cells (not recorded which). The receptors here all came from a woman between 45 and 65 years old in good health. CDR3s include the opening cysteine and the closing phenylalanine or tryptophan. Fields, in order: J gene, V gene, CDR3 length, CDR3 protein.

J: TRBJ2-3
V: TRBV10-2
length: 17
CDR3: CASRLEATGGPTDTQYF

J: TRBJ2-1
V: TRBV10-3
length: 13
CDR3: CATRDTPYNEQFF

J: TRBJ2-7
V: TRBV2
length: 13
CDR3: CASSGQKTYEQYF

J: TRBJ2-5
V: TRBV20-1
length: 16
CDR3: CSARAPGALNRETQYF

J: TRBJ2-1
V: TRBV12-3/TRBV12-4
length: 14
CDR3: CASSLPGHLNEQFF

J: TRBJ2-7
V: TRBV4-1
length: 15
CDR3: CASSQDNGGNYEQYF

J: TRBJ1-1
V: TRBV5-1
length: 15
CDR3: CASSPAAGMNTEAFF

J: TRBJ1-4
V: TRBV4-1
length: 13
CDR3: CASSRTLGEKLFF

J: TRBJ2-5
V: TRBV11-2
length: 18
CDR3: CASSYKDRLNNPQETQYF

J: TRBJ1-2
V: TRBV7-8
length: 14
CDR3: CASSLPDRDYGYTF

J: TRBJ1-1
V: TRBV3-1
length: 15
CDR3: CASSQVRVGYTEAFF

J: TRBJ2-1
V: TRBV2
length: 15
CDR3: CASSEDASLYNEQFF